This T cell receptor beta chain appears in the sequencing data of a study of blood T cell repertoires in COVID-19. Across the whole study: T cells, B-cell-depleted T cells, or PBMCs supplied cDNA or gDNA.

The CDR3 is 15 amino acids. The trim removed 5 bases at V and 7 bases at J, leaving 8 bases unmatched. Germline CDR1 reads MDHEN; CDR2 reads SYDVKM. TCRdb's copy holds only in-frame clones and misses some; the assay was immunoSEQ multiplex PCR. This table has hundreds of thousands of clones, around 84% appearing once. Material: peripheral blood. The chain uses TRBV28 and TRBJ1-4, with 9 bases identical to TRBD1. The sequence was obtained from an elderly woman with active or convalescent COVID-19. The DNA of the CDR3 is TGTGCCAGCAGTCAAATACAGGGGGCTGCTGAAAAACTGTTTTTT. It is translated as CASSQIQGAAEKLFF.